The T cell receptor (beta chain) described here comes from a study of CD8+ T cells in alopecia areata. Indicated treatment: oral pan-JAK inhibitor, 5-10 mg twice daily. RNA, once extracted, was reverse transcribed into cDNA for use as the sequencing template. Assay: immunoSEQ multiplex PCR; the TCRdb copy retains only in-frame clones and omits some. The sample yields under 350,000 clones, 58% seen once. Germline V lookup: CDR1 LNHDA, CDR2 SQIVND (reference sequence). This CDR3 is built from 15 residues. Deletions cut 5 bases from V and 2 bases from J, with 16 bases between. This clone was recorded a few times.

The sample here was CD4+ T cells sorted from blood, taken at week 24, from a patient treated with tofacitinib. The chain uses TRBV19 and TRBJ2-7; the D call may be TRBD1 or TRBD2 (5 bases each). This receptor was obtained from a human donor with alopecia areata. The CDR3 bases are TGTGCCAGTAGTCCCCGGGGCGCAGACCCCTACGAGCAGTACTTC. This translates into CASSPRGADPYEQYF. Variable domain in full (rest from reference TRBV19 and TRBJ2-7): DGGITQSPKYLFRKEGQNVTLSCEQNLNHDAMYWYRQDPGQGLRLIYYSQIVNDFQKGDIAEGYSVSREKKESFPLTVTSAQKNPTAFYLCASSPRGADPYEQYFGPGTRLTVT.